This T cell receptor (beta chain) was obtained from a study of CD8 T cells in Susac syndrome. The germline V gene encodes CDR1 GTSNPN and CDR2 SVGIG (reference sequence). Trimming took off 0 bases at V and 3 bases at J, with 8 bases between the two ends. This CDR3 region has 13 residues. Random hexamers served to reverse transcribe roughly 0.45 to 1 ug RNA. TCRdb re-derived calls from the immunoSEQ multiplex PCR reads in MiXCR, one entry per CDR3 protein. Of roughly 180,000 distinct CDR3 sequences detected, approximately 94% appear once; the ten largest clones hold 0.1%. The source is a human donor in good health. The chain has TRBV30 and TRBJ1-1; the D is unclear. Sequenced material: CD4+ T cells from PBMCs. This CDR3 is CAWSVRRDTEAFF. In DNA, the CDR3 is TGTGCCTGGAGTGTACGTCGGGACACTGAAGCTTTCTTT.